This passage covers 19 T cell receptor beta chains from one sample sequenced in a study of cytomegalovirus exposure and HLA in healthy donors. The assay was immunoSEQ multiplex PCR, and TCRdb's table has in-frame clones only and misses some. The sample carries approximately 200,000 clones, roughly 84% recorded once. The specimen was PBMCs. The receptors come from a woman aged 25-40 years in good health and CMV-seropositive.

V and J are TRBV2 and TRBJ1-2; D possibly corresponds to TRBD1 (5 bases). This CDR3 has 15 residues. Germline assignment: CDR1 SNHLY and CDR2 FYNNEI. Trimming stripped 3 bases from V and 8 bases from J, with 19 bases between. The CDR3: CASSDDRTRLGGYTF. The CDR3 bases are TGTGCCAGCAGTGATGACAGAACACGGTTGGGAGGCTACACCTTC.

CDR3 nucleotides: TGTGCCAGCACTCCGACTAGCGGGAAGGACGAGCAGTACTTC. Protein sequence: CASTPTSGKDEQYF. The chain carries TRBV11-2 and TRBJ2-7; 11 bases match TRBD2. Germline-derived CDR1 and CDR2 are SGHAT and FQNNGV. The length of the CDR3 is 14 residues. The ends lost 7 bases at V and 5 bases at J; junction bases unmatched: 7.

The chain joins TRBV15 to TRBJ1-5; D ambiguous. The V and J ends lost 0 bases and 4 bases respectively, with 13 bases between them. Germline loops: CDR1 LNHNV, CDR2 YYDKDF (reference sequence). The CDR3 has 16 residues. As DNA, the CDR3 is TGTGCCACCAGCAGAGATTTATCCAGCGGTAATCAGCCCCAGCATTTT. Its translation is CATSRDLSSGNQPQHF.

This chain links TRBV5-6 with TRBJ2-7; maybe TRBD1 (6 bases). V lost 1 base, J lost 2 bases, and 13 bases lay in between. Germline CDR1 is SGHDT and CDR2 is YYEEEE. This CDR3 region has 15 residues. This CDR3 is CASSLPRGVTYEQYF. CDR3 nucleotides: TGTGCCAGCAGCTTGCCCAGGGGAGTTACCTACGAGCAGTACTTC. Combining the CDR3 with reference TRBV5-6 and TRBJ2-7 gives the whole variable domain DAGVTQSPTHLIKTRGQQVTLRCSPKSGHDTVSWYQQALGQGPQFIFQYYEEEERQRGNFPDRFSGHQFPNYSSELNVNALLLGDSALYLCASSLPRGVTYEQYFGPGTRLTVT.

J is TRBJ2-1 and V is TRBV6-5; D might be TRBD1 (6 bases). There are 13 residues in the CDR3. Between the trimmed V and J ends, which lost 7 bases and 10 bases, there was a span of 17 bases. Germline loops: CDR1 MNHEY, CDR2 SVGAGI. In nucleotides, the CDR3 is TGTGCCAGCACTCCCGTTTTAGGGACAGAGCAGTTCTTC. Its translation is CASTPVLGTEQFF.

This chain connects TRBV19 to TRBJ1-2; D perhaps matches TRBD1 (6 bases). Trimming pared 6 bases from V and 3 bases from J, leaving 14 bases between. The CDR3 extends over 14 amino acids. Looked up from germline, CDR1 is LNHDA and CDR2 is SQIVND (reference sequence). Here the CDR3 reads CASSRTDPYYGYTF. In DNA, the CDR3 is TGTGCCAGTAGCCGGACAGACCCATACTATGGCTACACCTTC. The whole variable domain, remainder taken from reference TRBV19 and TRBJ1-2, is DGGITQSPKYLFRKEGQNVTLSCEQNLNHDAMYWYRQDPGQGLRLIYYSQIVNDFQKGDIAEGYSVSREKKESFPLTVTSAQKNPTAFYLCASSRTDPYYGYTFGSGTRLTVV.

The V gene is TRBV2, the J gene TRBJ2-7; D is possibly TRBD1 (5 bases). The germline V gene encodes CDR1 SNHLY and CDR2 FYNNEI. The V end was cut by 6 bases, the J end by 3 bases, with 9 bases between. The CDR3 spans 12 residues. This CDR3 is CASRIDSYEQYF. CDR3 bases: TGTGCCAGCAGGATCGACAGCTACGAGCAGTACTTC.

This chain connects TRBV7-6 to TRBJ2-5; unclear D gene. The CDR3 spans 15 residues. Per germline, CDR1 SGHVS and CDR2 FNYEAQ. V dropped 1 base and J dropped 5 bases, with 14 bases sitting between them. Written as DNA, the CDR3 is TGTGCCAGCAGCTTAGTACGACAAAGTGTTGAGACCCAGTACTTC. It specifies CASSLVRQSVETQYF.

In its sample, this clone was seen once. The chain joins TRBV10-2 to TRBJ1-4; 8 nucleotides match TRBD1. J lost 0 bases, V lost 2 bases, and 17 bases had no gene match. The CDR3 has 21 residues. The germline V gene has CDR1 WSHSY and CDR2 SAAADI. The CDR3: CASSEDFGGTGVSSTNEKLFF. DNA of the CDR3: TGCGCCAGCAGTGAGGACTTCGGGGGGACAGGCGTATCTTCAACTAATGAAAAACTGTTTTTT.

The gene calls are TRBV30 and TRBJ1-1, with D hard to call. V lost 3 bases and J 4 bases, leaving 6 bases between the germline ends. Germline V lookup: CDR1 GTSNPN, CDR2 SVGIG (reference sequence). The CDR3 totals 11 residues. CDR3 in amino acids: CAWSRSTEAFF. As DNA, the CDR3 is TGTGCCTGGAGCCGGAGCACTGAAGCTTTCTTT.

The chain joins TRBV27 to TRBJ2-1; D perhaps matches TRBD2 (6 bases). V was pared by 5 bases and J by 14 bases, with 25 bases between. The CDR3 consists of 15 residues. The germline gives CDR1 MNHEY, CDR2 SMNVEV (reference sequence). CDR3 region: CASSDPGTPRKGEFF. The CDR3 bases are TGTGCCAGCAGTGACCCCGGGACTCCTCGTAAGGGTGAGTTCTTC.

This sequence joins TRBV6-5 and TRBJ2-1; D perhaps matches TRBD2 (6 bases). This CDR3 region has 15 residues. Germline V gives CDR1 MNHEY, CDR2 SVGAGI. V lost 6 bases to trimming and J lost 4 bases, with 16 bases between them. CDR3 protein: CASRELASVYNEQFF. CDR3 bases: TGTGCCAGCAGAGAACTGGCTAGCGTATACAATGAGCAGTTCTTC.

This rearrangement joins TRBV2 to TRBJ1-5; no clear D. The germline CDR1 and CDR2 sequences are SNHLY and FYNNEI. V was trimmed by 4 bases and J by 6 bases, leaving 16 bases between them. CDR3 length equals 15 residues. In nucleotides, the CDR3 is TGTGCCAGCAGTGGAGCTGAGGGAGAAGGTCAGCCCCAGCATTTT. Its protein product is CASSGAEGEGQPQHF.

This clone was seen a few times. The rearrangement links TRBV30 to TRBJ1-2; 9 positions match TRBD1. Trimming cost V 5 bases and J 5 bases; bases outside gene matches: 6. This CDR3 region has 13 residues. CDR1 is GTSNPN and CDR2 is SVGIG in the germline V gene (reference sequence). Here the CDR3 reads CAWYAGTGYGYTF. DNA for the CDR3: TGTGCCTGGTACGCCGGGACAGGGTATGGCTACACCTTC.

The V and J genes are TRBV2 and TRBJ2-2; TRBD2 matches 8 bases. Germline V gene sequence: CDR1 SNHLY, CDR2 FYNNEI. The CDR3 is made up of 14 amino acids. With V trimmed by 8 bases and J by 0 bases, 2 bases remained unmatched. This CDR3 is CASRAGANTGELFF. Here the CDR3 DNA reads TGTGCCAGCCGAGCGGGGGCGAACACCGGGGAGCTGTTTTTT.

The rearrangement joins TRBV2 to TRBJ2-1; D is perhaps TRBD1 (6 bases). CDR3 size: 18 residues. Germline V gives CDR1 SNHLY, CDR2 FYNNEI. V was shortened by 3 bases and J by 5 bases, with 23 bases between the two germline ends. The CDR3 region has the DNA TGTGCCAGCAGTGACGCTTTGAACAGGGTTATGGTCGACAATGAGCAGTTCTTC. Its protein product is CASSDALNRVMVDNEQFF.

Regarding this clone: Other DNA variants within this sample encode the same CDR3. The CDR3 protein is CASSYSGTGNYGYTF. DNA for the CDR3: TGTGCCAGCAGTTACTCGGGGACAGGGAATTATGGCTACACCTTC. The chain uses TRBV6-5 and TRBJ1-2; 9 bases are a match to TRBD1. Trimming cost V 0 bases and J 5 bases; bases outside gene matches: 4. Germline V CDR1 and CDR2: MNHEY, SVGAGI. The CDR3 runs to 15 residues.

This clone has just one count. The gene calls are TRBV5-6 and TRBJ2-5, with 13 bases lining up with TRBD2. The CDR3 is made up of 16 amino acids. V gave up 1 base and J gave up 6 bases; unmatched junction bases: 6. The germline gives CDR1 SGHDT, CDR2 YYEEEE. CDR3 sequence reads: CASSLMGTSGVKTQYF. The CDR3 nucleotides read TGTGCCAGCAGCTTGATGGGGACTAGCGGGGTGAAGACCCAGTACTTC.

This rearrangement joins TRBV2 to TRBJ2-5; TRBD2 aligns across 12 bases. V gave up 6 bases and J gave up 5 bases; unmatched junction bases: 13. Per germline, CDR1 SNHLY and CDR2 FYNNEI. This CDR3 comprises 17 residues. Here the CDR3 DNA reads TGTGCCAGCAGCGATAAAAGACTAGCGGGAGTAACCGAGACCCAGTACTTC. This translates into CASSDKRLAGVTETQYF.